There are a few counts of the clone carrying this T cell receptor (beta chain). Its antigen is unknown. They isolated at least 6 million PBMCs from each sample. The CDR3 has 13 residues. Trimming cost V 5 bases and J 5 bases, with 10 bases left between them. Germline CDR1 reads SGHTA; CDR2 reads FQGNSA. This sample was included in a study of blood T cells in healthy people across ages. Overall study findings and caveats: With age, beta diversity per million T cells declined roughly linearly, significantly by 40. It was held that the diversity estimates obtained from one million T cells were underestimates. Compared with aged donors, long-lived donors showed fewer expanded clones, suggesting selection.

A J-beta primer mix and a sample-barcoded 5' primer were used in a second PCR of roughly 6 to 11 cycles. MiXCR, run by TCRdb on the 5' RACE reads, gives a single entry per CDR3 protein. Counted here are about 1.5 million distinct CDR3 sequences, approximately 43% occurring once; the ten biggest clones make up 4%. The gene calls are TRBV7-2 and TRBJ1-5; D uncertain. The specimen was blood. This receptor was taken from a woman between 18 and 30 years old in good health. Here the CDR3 DNA reads TGTGCCAGCAGCCCTCGGTGGGATCAGCCCCAGCATTTT. Translation gives CASSPRWDQPQHF.